Ten or more counts support the clone carrying this TCR beta chain. The target antigen is unknown. The sample is drawn from a study of response to subunit inactivated influenza vaccine. Findings and caveats of the study: Each seasonal flu vaccination may recruit only limited new T cells, authors suggested.

The CDR3 runs 14 residues. Germline CDR1 reads DFQATT; CDR2 reads SNEGSKA (reference sequence). Unmatched junction bases numbered 1, after V lost 2 bases and J lost 0 bases. One entry per CDR3 protein results from TCRdb running MiXCR on the RT-PCR reads. The sample shows about 570,000 distinct CDR3 sequences, about 11% of them seen only once. These data are also associated with another study on T cells expressing NK-cell markers. As reported in that work: The authors made TCR beta cDNA libraries by 5'RACE template switching. This switching added a universal primer site and UMIs. HCMV seropositivity characterized most of the eight sequenced donors, and seronegativity one.

The clonotype was recovered from a man aged 50 or older who received an inactivated influenza vaccine. The sequencing used PBMCs from blood, collected on the day of vaccination. The V and J genes are TRBV20-1 and TRBJ2-7; TRBD2 aligns across 10 bases. In nucleotides, the CDR3 is TGCAGTGCTAGACTAGCGGGAGCCTCCTACGAGCAGTACTTC. Translation: CSARLAGASYEQYF.